The rows below give T cell receptor beta chains drawn from one sample of a study of shared clonotypes between healthy human individuals. Sequencing was performed with immunoSEQ multiplex PCR; in TCRdb, only in-frame clones are kept and a portion is missing. Of approximately 1.9 million clones in the sample, over 85% were seen once. Sample: naive CD8+ T cells from PBMCs. These receptor sequences come from a man between 18 and 35 years old in good health. Some clones in this sample may be carry-over from other donors' samples. CDR3s include the opening cysteine and the closing phenylalanine or tryptophan. The D gene is left open where the match is weak. The size field is filled for only some rows; it gives once, few, many or a size class.

CDR3,DNA,V,size,D,J
CASSTRTGTGEDGYTF,TGTGCCAGTAGTACTCGCACCGGGACAGGGGAGGATGGCTACACCTTC,TRBV19,-,TRBD1,TRBJ1-2
CASTYSGRGDGNTIYF,TGTGCCAGCACCTACTCCGGCAGGGGTGACGGAAACACCATATATTTT,TRBV21-1,-,-,TRBJ1-3
CASSGTGDLYNEQFF,TGCGCCAGCAGCGGCACAGGGGATCTTTACAATGAGCAGTTCTTC,TRBV5-1,once,TRBD1,TRBJ2-1
CASSQAVGNQPQHF,TGTGCCAGCAGCCAGGCAGTTGGCAATCAGCCCCAGCATTTT,TRBV28,few,-,TRBJ1-5
CASSQDSRGPAYEQYF,TGCGCCAGCAGCCAAGATAGCAGGGGCCCCGCCTACGAGCAGTACTTC,TRBV4-3,-,-,TRBJ2-7
CASALYTGELFF,TGTGCCAGCGCCTTATACACCGGGGAGCTGTTTTTT,TRBV11-3,once,-,TRBJ2-2
CASSDLWGGRAINEQFF,TGTGCCAGCAGTGACCTCTGGGGCGGGAGGGCAATCAATGAGCAGTTCTTC,TRBV27,few,TRBD2,TRBJ2-1
CASSLSLPGLANNEQFF,TGTGCCAGCAGTCTATCCTTGCCAGGGTTGGCGAACAATGAGCAGTTCTTC,TRBV27,-,-,TRBJ2-1
CASSMGVSLAGGRETQYF,TGTGCCAGTAGTATGGGGGTTTCACTAGCGGGAGGCCGGGAGACCCAGTACTTC,TRBV19,-,TRBD2,TRBJ2-5
CASRSTGGDTIYF,TGTGCCAGCAGATCTACAGGGGGCGACACCATATATTTT,TRBV11-2,-,TRBD1,TRBJ1-3
CASSPGMNTEAFF,TGTGCCAGCAGTCCGGGAATGAACACTGAAGCTTTCTTT,TRBV9,few,-,TRBJ1-1
CASSPPPVTRGEQYF,TGTGCCAGCAGCCCCCCACCCGTGACCCGAGGCGAGCAGTACTTC,TRBV7-9,-,-,TRBJ2-7
CASSPGPRTGYTF,TGTGCCAGCAGTCCCGGACCGAGAACTGGCTACACCTTC,TRBV6-6,once,-,TRBJ1-2
CASSEQGVRTSTDTQYF,TGTGCCAGCAGTGAGCAGGGAGTGAGAACTAGCACAGATACGCAGTATTTT,TRBV6-1,-,-,TRBJ2-3
CASSISETQYF,TGTGCCAGCAGCATATCAGAGACCCAGTACTTC,TRBV14,-,-,TRBJ2-5
CASRDSAFSTDTQYF,TGTGCCAGTAGGGACAGCGCCTTTTCCACAGATACGCAGTATTTT,TRBV19,-,-,TRBJ2-3
CASSLAGGLGNQPQHF,TGTGCCAGCAGCTTGGCCGGGGGGCTCGGCAATCAGCCCCAGCATTTT,TRBV5-6,-,-,TRBJ1-5
CASSPPQGRTEAFF,TGTGCCAGCAGCCCCCCCCAGGGGCGGACTGAAGCTTTCTTT,TRBV13,few,-,TRBJ1-1
CAWSPRRDREDEQYF,TGTGCCTGGAGTCCTCGGAGGGACAGGGAGGACGAGCAGTACTTC,TRBV30,-,TRBD1,TRBJ2-7
CASSLVAGGPQYEQYF,TGTGCCAGCAGCTTGGTAGCGGGAGGGCCTCAGTACGAGCAGTACTTC,TRBV5-4,-,TRBD2,TRBJ2-7
CSVEDIRDLPGETQYF,TGCAGCGTTGAAGATATCCGGGATCTACCTGGAGAGACCCAGTACTTC,TRBV29-1,-,-,TRBJ2-5
CASSPMTGGAFYGYTF,TGTGCCAGCAGTCCAATGACAGGGGGGGCATTCTATGGCTACACCTTC,TRBV28,-,TRBD1,TRBJ1-2
CASSFLETQYF,TGTGCCAGCAGTTTCCTCGAGACCCAGTACTTC,TRBV28,-,-,TRBJ2-5
CASSRTYNQPQHF,TGTGCCAGCAGCCGGACCTACAATCAGCCCCAGCATTTT,TRBV27,-,-,TRBJ1-5
CATRGPGYNEQFF,TGTGCCACCCGGGGTCCGGGGTACAATGAGCAGTTCTTC,TRBV6-1,-,-,TRBJ2-1
CASSERQGVFYEQYF,TGTGCCAGCAGTGAAAGACAGGGGGTATTCTACGAGCAGTACTTC,TRBV6-1,-,TRBD1,TRBJ2-7
CASSTDTGNEQFF,TGTGCCAGCAGTACTGACACCGGCAATGAGCAGTTCTTC,TRBV27,-,-,TRBJ2-1
CASSVLAGVDNEQFF,TGTGCCAGCAGCGTCCTAGCGGGAGTAGACAATGAGCAGTTCTTC,TRBV9,-,TRBD2,TRBJ2-1
CASRYSNQPQHF,TGTGCCAGTCGCTATAGCAATCAGCCCCAGCATTTT,TRBV19,-,-,TRBJ1-5
CASTGTPYEQYF,TGTGCCAGCACAGGAACTCCCTACGAGCAGTACTTC,TRBV2,-,-,TRBJ2-7
CASSDGRGATNEKLFF,TGTGCCAGCAGCGATGGCCGGGGGGCAACTAATGAAAAACTGTTTTTT,TRBV9,-,-,TRBJ1-4
CASSPGPVSSSYEQYF,TGTGCCAGCAGTCCCGGGCCCGTCTCCAGCTCCTACGAGCAGTACTTC,TRBV28,-,-,TRBJ2-7
CASSQALASGAYEQYF,TGCGCCAGCAGCCAAGCATTGGCTAGCGGGGCCTACGAGCAGTACTTC,TRBV4-1,once,TRBD2,TRBJ2-7
CASSLGGTASYEQYF,TGTGCCAGCAGCTTAGGTGGGACGGCCTCCTACGAGCAGTACTTC,TRBV7-2,-,-,TRBJ2-7
CSVERWEDPTDTQYF,TGCAGCGTTGAAAGGTGGGAGGATCCCACAGATACGCAGTATTTT,TRBV29-1,-,-,TRBJ2-3
CASSISRDLNTEAFF,TGTGCCAGTAGTATATCCCGGGACCTGAACACTGAAGCTTTCTTT,TRBV19,-,-,TRBJ1-1
CSVEPSVNTGELFF,TGCAGCGTTGAGCCTAGCGTGAACACCGGGGAGCTGTTTTTT,TRBV29-1,few,-,TRBJ2-2
CASSPPSSNYEQYF,TGTGCCAGCAGCCCACCCAGCAGTAACTACGAGCAGTACTTC,TRBV7-9,-,-,TRBJ2-7
CATTGTSVNEQFF,TGTGCCACCACCGGGACTAGCGTAAATGAGCAGTTCTTC,TRBV27,-,TRBD2,TRBJ2-1
CASSLTGRGGYEQYF,TGCGCCAGCAGCTTGACAGGGCGCGGAGGCTACGAGCAGTACTTC,TRBV5-1,-,-,TRBJ2-7
CASSPSSGANVLTF,TGTGCCAGCAGTCCCAGTTCTGGGGCCAACGTCCTGACTTTC,TRBV5-6,once,-,TRBJ2-6
CASSMRLAGVDTQYF,TGTGCCAGTAGTATGCGACTAGCGGGAGTGGATACGCAGTATTTT,TRBV19,-,TRBD2,TRBJ2-3
CASSLDVGTEAFF,TGTGCCAGCAGCTTAGATGTTGGCACTGAAGCTTTCTTT,TRBV7-9,-,-,TRBJ1-1
CASSGGGGRTDTQYF,TGCGCCAGCAGTGGAGGAGGGGGTCGGACAGATACGCAGTATTTT,TRBV10-2,-,-,TRBJ2-3
CASSPGGYGYTF,TGTGCCAGCAGCCCCGGGGGCTATGGCTACACCTTC,TRBV11-2,-,-,TRBJ1-2
CASSHDRPGTAYNEQFF,TGCGCCAGCAGCCATGATAGGCCCGGGACTGCTTACAATGAGCAGTTCTTC,TRBV4-3,-,-,TRBJ2-1
CASSLAPGQGIVGNTIYF,TGTGCCAGCAGCTTAGCGCCAGGACAGGGGATAGTTGGAAACACCATATATTTT,TRBV7-9,-,TRBD1,TRBJ1-3
CAGSRRQGQVNEQFF,TGTGCCGGCAGTCGGCGACAGGGTCAAGTGAATGAGCAGTTCTTC,TRBV28,-,TRBD1,TRBJ2-1
CASSRRAFDTEAFF,TGTGCCAGCAGTCGGAGGGCCTTTGATACTGAAGCTTTCTTT,TRBV6-5,-,-,TRBJ1-1